The 30 T cell receptor beta chains in this list originate from one sample, sequenced in a study of breast tumors, draining lymph nodes, adjacent tissues. TCRdb ran MiXCR on the multiplex PCR reads and lists one entry per CDR3 protein. This table holds tens of thousands of distinct CDR3 sequences, under 30% found once. The sequenced sample consisted of breast tumor tissue. These receptors originate from a female donor with breast cancer. Some clones in this sample may be carry-over from other donors' samples.

About this clonotype: A much larger clone sits a single nucleotide away, making a read error possible. The rearrangement links TRBV19 to TRBJ1-4; TRBD1 matches at 7 bases. The germline gives CDR1 LNHDA, CDR2 SQIVND (reference sequence). Trimming at V came to 6 bases and at J to 5 bases, leaving 6 bases not matched to a gene. The CDR3 spans 14 residues. CDR3 nucleotide sequence: TGTGCCAGTAGAAAGACAGGGATGAATGAAAAACTGTTTTTT. Residues: CASRKTGMNEKLFF.

This clonotype was recorded at least ten times. Germline and junction disagree at one end, which may indicate a read error. The chain couples TRBV7-7 to TRBJ2-2, with 8 bases matching TRBD2. The CDR3 runs 16 residues. The germline V gene has CDR1 SSHAT and CDR2 FNYEAQ (reference sequence). The CDR3 DNA reads as TGTGCTAGCAGCTTAGGGCAAGCGGGGGACACCGGGGAGCTGTTTTTT. It yields the protein CASSLGQAGDTGELFF.

Points on this clonotype: One junction end does not reproduce the germline sequence, and a read error may be involved. This chain joins TRBV6-5 and TRBJ1-4; no reliable D call. Germline assignment: CDR1 MNHEY and CDR2 SVGAGI. This CDR3 has 14 residues. The CDR3 DNA sequence: TGTGCCAGCAGTGGACTCTTGACTAATGAAGAACTGTTTTTT. It specifies CASSGLLTNEELFF.

The table lists this clonotype with many counts. The rearrangement links TRBV11-3 to TRBJ2-2, with unresolved D. Per the germline V gene, CDR1 is SGHNT and CDR2 is YENEEA. V was shortened by 1 base and J by 2 bases, with 5 bases between the two germline ends. This CDR3 contains 14 residues. The CDR3 is CASSLGHNTGELFF. CDR3 DNA: TGTGCCAGCAGCTTAGGGCATAACACCGGGGAGCTGTTTTTT.

This clonotype occurred many times. V gene TRBV7-9 combines with J gene TRBJ1-2; TRBD1 might be the D (5 bases). CDR3 length: 13 residues. Trimming shortened V by 2 bases and J by 5 bases, and 9 bases separated the two germline ends. Germline V lookup: CDR1 SEHNR, CDR2 FQNEAQ (reference sequence). Here the CDR3 reads CASSLMGEYGYTF. The CDR3 DNA is TGTGCCAGCAGCTTAATGGGGGAGTATGGCTACACCTTC.

This chain uses TRBV6-5 with TRBJ2-2, with TRBD2 matching 8 bases. CDR3 length: 17 amino acids. The V gene end was trimmed by 0 bases and the J gene end by 2 bases; junction bases not matched to a gene: 5. The germline V gene encodes CDR1 MNHEY and CDR2 SVGAGI. The CDR3 DNA reads as TGTGCCAGCAGTTACTCGGGGCTAGCGGGTAACACCGGGGAGCTGTTTTTT. It translates to CASSYSGLAGNTGELFF.

As concerns this clonotype: This may be a read error, as it is one base from a much larger clone. The CDR3 reads CAGRLGLDGYTF. CDR3 bases: TGTGCCGGTAGACTGGGGCTGGATGGCTACACCTTC. The chain links TRBV19 to TRBJ1-2; D is possibly TRBD1 (5 bases). The germline V gene has CDR1 LNHDA and CDR2 SQIVND (reference sequence). CDR3 length: 12 residues.

This chain connects TRBV20-1 to TRBJ2-3, with TRBD2 matching over 12 bases. The J segment lost 4 bases and the V segment lost 5 bases, leaving 4 bases of the junction unmatched. This CDR3 contains 14 residues. Germline CDR1 DFQATT, CDR2 SNEGSKA (reference sequence). The CDR3 is CSAASGRAADTQYF. In nucleotides, the CDR3 is TGCAGTGCTGCTAGCGGGAGGGCCGCAGATACGCAGTATTTT.

Ten or more counts support this clonotype. The chain links TRBV19 to TRBJ1-3; TRBD1 matches at 9 bases. This CDR3 comprises 15 residues. Per germline, CDR1 LNHDA and CDR2 SQIVND (reference sequence). Trimming removed 6 bases from V and 4 bases from J; junction bases left unmatched: 7. CDR3 in DNA: TGTGCCAGTAGGAGGGACAGGGCATCGGGAAACACCATATATTTT. Protein product: CASRRDRASGNTIYF.

Comments on this clonotype: This clone may be a read error of a much larger clone one base away. The chain has TRBV11-2 and TRBJ2-2; D possibly uses TRBD1 or TRBD2 (5 bases each). CDR3 length equals 17 residues. Germline-derived CDR1 and CDR2 are SGHAT and FQNNGV. This CDR3 is CASSLAWGTINTGELIF. The CDR3 bases are TGTGCCAGCAGCTTAGCTTGGGGCACTATTAACACCGGGGAGCTGATTTTT.

This clonotype was recorded at least ten times. This chain connects TRBV4-2 to TRBJ2-1; possible D gene TRBD2, 6 bases. The CDR3 runs to 14 residues. From germline, CDR1 is LGHNA and CDR2 YNFKEQ. The V end was cut by 1 base, the J end by 8 bases, with 12 bases between. In nucleotides, the CDR3 is TGTGCCAGCAGCCAAGTCGGGAGAGAGGATGAGCAGTTCTTC. Amino acids: CASSQVGREDEQFF.

This clonotype was seen only a few times. Being one base from a much bigger clone, this may be a read error. This chain connects TRBV20-1 to TRBJ2-1; TRBD1 matches at 10 bases. The CDR3 has 14 amino acids. In germline, CDR1 is DFQATT, CDR2 SNEGSKA (reference sequence). The CDR3 coding sequence is TGCAGTGCTAAATCCGGGACAGGGGCCAATGAGCAGCTCTTC. It specifies CSAKSGTGANEQLF.

With regard to this clonotype: A read error may produce the germline difference seen at one junction end. The V gene is TRBV3-1, the J gene TRBJ1-2; the match to TRBD1 covers 7 bases. This CDR3 has 15 residues. CDR1 is LGHDT, CDR2 YNNKEL, per germline (reference sequence). The CDR3 DNA follows: TGTGCCCGCAGCCCGACAGGGCTGGGAAACTATGGCTACACCTTC. Translated: CARSPTGLGNYGYTF. The complete variable domain, with remaining parts taken from reference TRBV3-1 and TRBJ1-2, reads DTAVSQTPKYLVTQMGNDKSIKCEQNLGHDTMYWYKQDSKKFLKIMFSYNNKELIINETVPNRFSPKSPDKAHLNLHINSLELGDSAVYFCARSPTGLGNYGYTFGSGTRLTVV.

This clonotype appeared many times. The V and J genes are TRBV20-1 and TRBJ2-7, with 8 bases lining up with TRBD2. Trimming cost V 1 base and J 2 bases; bases outside gene matches: 13. Germline V gene lookup returns CDR1 DFQATT and CDR2 SNEGSKA (reference sequence). The CDR3 is 17 residues long. The CDR3 sequence: CSARGMAGGPDPYEQYF. As DNA, the CDR3 is TGCAGTGCTAGAGGGATGGCGGGAGGTCCCGACCCCTACGAGCAGTACTTC.

This clonotype has only a few counts. A much larger clone is a single base away; this may be a read error. The chain links TRBV2 to TRBJ1-2; D is uncertain. The germline V and J ends were trimmed by 5 bases and 1 base, with 8 bases remaining between them. The CDR3 has 13 residues. The germline gives CDR1 SNHLY, CDR2 FYNNEI. DNA for the CDR3: TGTGCCAGCAGTAACGACCTTAACTATGGCTACACCTTC. Translating gives CASSNDLNYGYTF.

Many counts were recorded for this clonotype. The rearrangement links TRBV6-1 to TRBJ2-1; 7 nucleotides line up with TRBD1. Germline V gene sequence: CDR1 MNHNS, CDR2 SASEGT. V lost 10 bases and J lost 12; bases outside the gene matches: 15. CDR3 length equals 13 residues. The CDR3 sequence is CAIRIGTDIRQFF. The CDR3 DNA is TGTGCCATACGAATCGGGACAGACATAAGGCAGTTCTTC.

In its sample, this clonotype was seen a few times. It may be a read error: a sequence one base away is much more abundant. The chain is built from TRBV7-9 and TRBJ2-1, with D perhaps given as TRBD1 or TRBD2 (5 bases each). CDR1 SEHNR and CDR2 FQNEAQ come from the germline V gene (reference sequence). The CDR3 contains 12 residues. V was trimmed by 5 bases and J by 12 bases, leaving 14 bases between them. DNA for the CDR3: TGTGCCAGCAGCCGGGGCGACCGACTGCAGTTCTTC. Protein: CASSRGDRLQFF.

This clonotype was counted at least ten times. The chain is built from TRBV4-1 and TRBJ1-3; D is unclear. The CDR3 spans 15 residues. The germline V gene has CDR1 MGHRA and CDR2 YSYEKL. Trimming pared 2 bases from V and 4 bases from J, leaving 12 bases between. The CDR3 here is CASSQRPLVGNTIYF. As DNA, the CDR3 is TGCGCCAGCAGCCAACGCCCGTTAGTGGGAAACACCATATATTTT.

Details on this clonotype: The germline gene is not matched at one end of the junction; a read error may be the cause. In nucleotides, the CDR3 is TGTGCCGTCAGACCGGCGACAGGGAAGAGTGGGTATTTT. The encoded protein is CAVRPATGKSGYF. The chain employs TRBV10-3 and TRBJ2-3; 7 bases agree with TRBD1. CDR1 is ENHRY, CDR2 SYGVKD, per germline. The CDR3 contains 13 residues.

As regards this clonotype: A much larger clone differs from this one at a single base, so this may be a read error. The gene calls are TRBV5-4 and TRBJ2-1; tentatively, D is TRBD2 (5 bases). In germline, CDR1 is SGHNT, CDR2 YYREEE (reference sequence). The CDR3 is made up of 12 amino acids. For the CDR3, the DNA is TGTGCCAGCAGCGAGGGATACAGTGAGCAGTTCTTC. It yields the protein CASSEGYSEQFF.

In this sample, this clonotype turned up many times. The V gene is TRBV9, the J gene TRBJ2-5; D might be TRBD2 (5 bases). Looked up from germline, CDR1 is SGDLS and CDR2 is YYNGEE. Trimming left V 0 bases short and J 5 bases short, with 14 bases between. The CDR3 length is 15 residues. The CDR3 coding sequence is TGTGCCAGCAGCGTAGGAACTAGTTCGTTCGAGACCCAGTACTTC. It specifies CASSVGTSSFETQYF.

This clonotype has ten or more counts. V gene TRBV4-2 combines with J gene TRBJ2-5; D unresolved. The CDR3 consists of 17 residues. Trimming cost V 2 bases and J 5 bases, with 21 bases left between them. Germline V gives CDR1 LGHNA, CDR2 YNFKEQ. CDR3 in amino acids: CASSQSVGADPRETQYF. The CDR3, as DNA: TGTGCCAGCAGCCAATCAGTCGGCGCTGACCCGCGGGAGACCCAGTACTTC.

This clonotype was counted at least ten times. V gene TRBV9 combines with J gene TRBJ1-5; D is possibly TRBD1 (5 bases). Looked up from germline, CDR1 is SGDLS and CDR2 is YYNGEE. The CDR3 is made up of 15 amino acids. V shed 0 bases and J shed 5 bases, with 12 bases lying between them. CDR3 DNA: TGTGCCAGCAGCGTAGGGGGCAGGGCGGATCAGCCCCAGCATTTT. This gives the protein CASSVGGRADQPQHF.

This clonotype was recorded at least ten times. This sequence joins TRBV20-1 and TRBJ2-7; either TRBD1 or TRBD2 may fit D (5 bases each). This CDR3 has 14 amino acids. V was clipped by 3 bases and J by 3 bases, with 15 bases between them. Germline V gene lookup returns CDR1 DFQATT and CDR2 SNEGSKA (reference sequence). The CDR3 nucleotides read TGCAGTGCTAGGGGACCAGTGGGGTTCTACGAGCAGTACTTC. Its protein product is CSARGPVGFYEQYF.

This clonotype was counted ten times or more. This chain uses TRBV19 with TRBJ1-5; D remains ambiguous. The V and J ends lost 11 bases and 3 bases respectively, with 8 bases between them. CDR3 length: 11 amino acids. Looked up from germline, CDR1 is LNHDA and CDR2 is SQIVND (reference sequence). CDR3 sequence: CASGYNQPQHF. CDR3 bases: TGTGCCTCGGGGTACAATCAGCCCCAGCATTTT.

In regard to this clonotype: This may be a read error, as it is one base from a much larger clone. The CDR3 DNA reads as TGTGCCAGCAGCCCGGGAACCGGGGGGCTGTTTTTT. Residues: CASSPGTGGLFF. The chain combines TRBV5-6 with TRBJ2-2; maybe TRBD2 (6 bases). Germline assignment: CDR1 SGHDT and CDR2 YYEEEE. The CDR3 runs 12 residues.

This clonotype was found many times. The V gene is TRBV11-3, the J gene TRBJ2-1; TRBD1 might be the D (5 bases). Germline loops: CDR1 SGHNT, CDR2 YENEEA. The CDR3 extends over 16 amino acids. Trimming took 5 bases from V and 2 from J, leaving 16 bases between them. CDR3 amino acids: CASSLRQIVPYNEQFF. For the CDR3, the DNA is TGTGCCAGCAGCCTGCGACAGATAGTCCCCTACAATGAGCAGTTCTTC.

This clonotype was counted once. A read error may be the cause here, since a much bigger clone is one base away. This rearrangement joins TRBV12-3 or TRBV12-4 to TRBJ1-4, with D possibly matching TRBD1 (6 bases). The CDR3 is 17 amino acids. The CDR3 DNA reads as TGTGCTAGTGGTTCGGACAGAACAAAGGCAACTAATGAAAGACTGTTTTTT. This translates into CASGSDRTKATNERLFF.

This clonotype has at least ten counts. The chain is built from TRBV7-8 and TRBJ2-3, with 8 bases aligning to TRBD2. This CDR3 contains 15 residues. V was pared by 4 bases and J by 1 base, with 4 bases of the junction left unmatched. The germline CDR1 and CDR2 sequences are SGHVS and FQNEAQ. The CDR3 sequence: CASSWMTSGTDTQYF. CDR3 sequence (DNA): TGTGCCAGCAGCTGGATGACTAGCGGCACAGATACGCAGTATTTT.

This clonotype appeared many times. This chain links TRBV9 with TRBJ2-1; TRBD2 matches 16 bases. The J segment lost 1 base and the V segment lost 7 bases, leaving 8 bases of the junction unmatched. This CDR3 contains 18 residues. CDR1 SGDLS and CDR2 YYNGEE come from the germline V gene. The CDR3 spells CASSTGLAGGWSYNEQFF. CDR3 sequence (DNA): TGTGCCAGCTCCACGGGACTAGCGGGGGGGTGGTCCTACAATGAGCAGTTCTTC.